These 18 T cell receptor beta chains came from one sample sequenced in a study of human T cells and chemical hapten exposure. It was unfractionated whole blood from which total RNA was extracted. One entry per CDR3 protein, called by TCRdb with MiXCR from the 5' RACE reads. The data hold tens of thousands of distinct CDR3 sequences, with approximately 16% observed a single time. The source of these receptors is a female donor in good health.

There are a few counts of this clonotype. This rearrangement joins TRBV10-2 to TRBJ2-1; TRBD1 matches at 9 bases. Germline V gene data show CDR1 as WSHSY and CDR2 as SAAADI. This CDR3 spans 16 amino acids. The V gene end was trimmed by 7 bases and the J gene end by 0 bases; junction bases not matched to a gene: 7. The DNA of the CDR3 is TGCGCCAGCACCCAGGGACAGGGCCTCTCCTACAATGAGCAGTTCTTC. Translated, it gives CASTQGQGLSYNEQFF.

The chain has TRBV24-1 and TRBJ2-2; the D gene is possibly TRBD1 (5 bases). This CDR3 is 14 amino acids long. Trimming took off 5 bases at V and 5 bases at J, with 11 bases between the two ends. Germline CDR1 KGHDR, CDR2 SFDVKD. The CDR3 nucleotides are TGTGCCACCAGTGCCCTGACAGCGACCGGGGAGCTGTTTTTT. This translates into CATSALTATGELFF.

This clonotype was counted a few times. V usage is TRBV29-1 and J usage is TRBJ1-3; D perhaps matches TRBD1 (5 bases). CDR1 SQVTM and CDR2 ANQGSEA come from the germline V gene. This CDR3 region has 13 residues. V lost 5 bases and J lost 8, with 16 bases in between. DNA of the CDR3: TGCAGCGTTTCCGACAGAAAAGGAGACACCATATATTTT. Protein: CSVSDRKGDTIYF.

V and J are TRBV7-8 and TRBJ2-3, with 8 nucleotides matching TRBD2. Germline V lookup: CDR1 SGHVS, CDR2 FQNEAQ. The CDR3 length is 15 residues. The V and J ends lost 5 bases and 2 bases, in that order; junction bases with no gene match: 6. CDR3 region: CASSPLAGYTDTQYF. The CDR3 DNA reads TGTGCCAGCAGCCCTCTAGCGGGCTACACAGATACGCAGTATTTT.

A few counts support this clonotype. The chain joins TRBV9 to TRBJ1-5; TRBD1 aligns across 8 bases. The junction had 14 bases not matched to a gene; V was cut back by 4 bases and J by 5 bases. The CDR3 has 17 amino acids. Germline V gene lookup returns CDR1 SGDLS and CDR2 YYNGEE. The DNA for the CDR3 is TGTGCCAGCAGCCCACGCTCGCGACAGGGGTTAGATCAGCCCCAGCATTTT. Protein: CASSPRSRQGLDQPQHF.

The V and J genes are TRBV20-1 and TRBJ2-7; 7 positions match TRBD1. Germline trimming cut 5 bases from V and 2 bases from J; bases unmatched to any gene: 6. The CDR3 consists of 13 residues. Germline values: CDR1 DFQATT, CDR2 SNEGSKA (reference sequence). The CDR3 nucleotides read TGCAGTGCTGGCGGACAGGTAACCTACGAGCAGTACTTC. Its protein is CSAGGQVTYEQYF.

For the CDR3, the DNA is TGTGCCAGCAGCGAATCAGGGGGCACCTACAATGAGCAGTTCTTC. Residues: CASSESGGTYNEQFF. The V gene is TRBV9, the J gene TRBJ2-1; 8 bases map to TRBD1. The CDR3 sequence is 15 residues long. Unmatched junction bases numbered 4, after V lost 3 bases and J lost 2 bases. Germline V CDR1 and CDR2: SGDLS, YYNGEE.

This clonotype occurred a few times. The chain links TRBV4-2 to TRBJ2-1; D is unresolved. Germline V CDR1 and CDR2: LGHNA, YNFKEQ. The CDR3 consists of 15 residues. V lost 0 bases, J lost 0 bases, and 6 bases lay in between. In DNA form, the CDR3 reads TGTGCCAGCAGCCAAGACTCGGACTCCTACAATGAGCAGTTCTTC. Protein: CASSQDSDSYNEQFF.

The CDR3 DNA follows: TGTGCCAGCAGTCCCAGTTTCGAGGGGGCATACGAGCAGTACTTC. The encoded protein is CASSPSFEGAYEQYF. The gene calls are TRBV6-5 and TRBJ2-7, with 7 bases aligning to TRBD1. The CDR3 has 15 amino acids. The germline gives CDR1 MNHEY, CDR2 SVGAGI. V shed 5 bases and J 4 bases; nucleotides not matched to a gene: 11.

This clonotype was seen a handful of times. The chain joins TRBV20-1 to TRBJ1-1; TRBD1 matches 9 bases. CDR3 length: 21 residues. Germline trimming cut 5 bases from V and 3 bases from J; bases unmatched to any gene: 28. CDR1 DFQATT and CDR2 SNEGSKA come from the germline V gene (reference sequence). The CDR3 DNA sequence: TGCAGTGCTCCCGGCGCGAGTATGTCCCGGGACAGGGTTTTGAGGGACACTGAAGCTTTCTTT. Its protein product is CSAPGASMSRDRVLRDTEAFF.

The V call is TRBV27, the J call TRBJ2-7, with TRBD1 identical over 10 bases. There are 16 residues in the CDR3. Germline lookup yields CDR1 MNHEY and CDR2 SMNVEV (reference sequence). The ends lost 4 bases at V and 4 bases at J; junction bases unmatched: 10. The CDR3 here is CASSSIGDRGLYEQYF. For the CDR3, the DNA is TGTGCCAGCAGTTCCATTGGGGACAGGGGTTTGTACGAGCAGTACTTC.

The rearrangement joins TRBV24-1 to TRBJ1-1, with 12 nucleotides matching TRBD1. The CDR3 covers 16 residues. The germline V gene encodes CDR1 KGHDR and CDR2 SFDVKD. V dropped 4 bases and J dropped 5; count of bases not matched to a gene: 7. The CDR3 reads CATSDWDRGRRTEAFF. In DNA form, the CDR3 reads TGTGCCACCAGTGACTGGGACAGGGGGCGCCGAACTGAAGCTTTCTTT.

This clonotype was picked up a small number of times. The chain has TRBV28 and TRBJ2-7, with 11 bases that match TRBD2. The germline V gene has CDR1 MDHEN and CDR2 SYDVKM. V lost 5 bases and J lost 7; bases outside the gene matches: 13. This CDR3 spans 16 amino acids. In DNA form, the CDR3 reads TGTGCCAGCAGTCAAGGACTAGCGGGTTTGGGGGGGGAGCAGTACTTC. It yields the protein CASSQGLAGLGGEQYF.

This clonotype appeared many times. This chain connects TRBV10-3 to TRBJ2-1, with D possibly TRBD2 on 6 matching bases. Between the trimmed V and J ends, which lost 2 bases and 1 base, there was a span of 15 bases. Germline-derived CDR1 and CDR2 are ENHRY and SYGVKD. The CDR3 totals 17 residues. The DNA of the CDR3 is TGTGCCATCAGTGAGAGCCCTGAGGGGACTTCCTACAATGAGCAGTTCTTC. Translation gives CAISESPEGTSYNEQFF.

The chain carries TRBV7-9 and TRBJ2-3, with D possibly TRBD2 on 5 matching bases. The length of the CDR3 is 16 residues. Deletions cut 2 bases from V and 3 bases from J, with 15 bases between. CDR1 is SEHNR and CDR2 is FQNEAQ in the germline V gene (reference sequence). In DNA form, the CDR3 reads TGTGCCAGCAGCTTAAAGTTAGCGTGGAAGACAGATACGCAGTATTTT. Encoded protein: CASSLKLAWKTDTQYF.

For this clonotype: The germline gene is not matched at one end of the junction; a read error may be the cause. V usage is TRBV6-1 and J usage is TRBJ1-5; D not certain. The CDR3 covers 12 residues. Germline CDR1 MNHNS, CDR2 SASEGT. The CDR3 DNA sequence: TGTGCCAGCAGTATTAGCAATCAGCCCCAGAATTTT. Translated: CASSISNQPQNF.

The V call is TRBV5-1, the J call TRBJ2-7; 8 bases map to TRBD2. In germline, CDR1 is SGHRS, CDR2 YFSETQ. Germline trimming cut 0 bases from V and 6 bases from J; bases unmatched to any gene: 5. This CDR3 has 14 amino acids. The CDR3 here is CASSLDSGGSEQYF. For the CDR3, the DNA is TGCGCCAGCAGCTTGGACAGCGGGGGTTCCGAGCAGTACTTC.

V and J are TRBV6-2 or TRBV6-3 and TRBJ2-1, with D perhaps assigned TRBD1 or TRBD2 (5 bases each). The CDR3 length is 15 residues. Per the germline V gene, CDR1 is MNHEY and CDR2 is SVGEGT. V shed 2 bases and J shed 3 bases, with 11 bases lying between them. Here the CDR3 reads CASSYPGTVYNEQFF. In nucleotides, the CDR3 is TGTGCCAGCAGTTACCCGGGGACCGTCTACAATGAGCAGTTCTTC.